Shown below are 9 T cell receptor beta chains from a single sample sequenced in a study of blood T cell repertoires in COVID-19. Clones were sequenced by immunoSEQ multiplex PCR, and TCRdb holds only the in-frame ones, with some missing. Of 200,000 to 250,000 clones listed, 70% to 90% were seen once; the top ten hold about 2.5%. Sequencing was carried out using peripheral blood. All receptors come from a man aged 25-45 years with COVID-19, enrolled during active disease.

The chain employs TRBV2 and TRBJ2-7; D may be TRBD1 (8 bases). Germline CDR1 and CDR2: SNHLY and FYNNEI. This CDR3 spans 14 amino acids. Deletions cut 5 bases from V and 7 bases from J, with 18 bases between. In DNA form, the CDR3 reads TGTGCCAGCAGTATGCGACAGGGGAGGGGGGAGCAGTACTTC. It specifies CASSMRQGRGEQYF.

The chain employs TRBV4-2 and TRBJ1-3, with 9 bases matching TRBD1. From germline, CDR1 is LGHNA and CDR2 YNFKEQ. CDR3 size: 16 residues. The J segment lost 4 bases and the V segment lost 1 base, leaving 5 bases of the junction unmatched. CDR3 nucleotide sequence: TGTGCCAGCAGCCAAGTCCCGGGACAGGGAGGAAACACCATATATTTT. It is translated as CASSQVPGQGGNTIYF.

This clone was counted once. V and J are TRBV14 and TRBJ2-6; D perhaps matches TRBD1 (6 bases). The germline gives CDR1 SGHDN, CDR2 FVKESK. Trimming left V 6 bases short and J 0 bases short, with 21 bases between. The CDR3 sequence is 19 residues long. The CDR3 DNA is TGTGCCAGCAGTCAATTATTGGGCAGGGGCAGCTCTGGGGCCAACGTCCTGACTTTC. Translation gives CASSQLLGRGSSGANVLTF.

This chain links TRBV6-6 with TRBJ2-7, with 16 bases matching TRBD2. CDR1 is MNHNY, CDR2 SVGAGI, per germline (reference sequence). This CDR3 spans 19 amino acids. V was pared by 5 bases and J by 1 base, with 11 bases of the junction left unmatched. CDR3 protein: CASSLPLGLAGGTSYEQYF. CDR3 sequence (DNA): TGTGCCAGCAGTCTGCCTTTGGGACTAGCGGGGGGGACATCCTACGAGCAGTACTTC.

The genes are TRBV11-1 and TRBJ1-1; 8 bases align to TRBD1. The CDR3 is 15 amino acids. CDR1 is SGHAT, CDR2 FQDESV, per germline (reference sequence). V was clipped by 5 bases and J by 3 bases; unmatched bases: 8. This CDR3 is CASSLDRARDTEAFF. CDR3 nucleotides: TGTGCCAGCAGCCTGGACAGGGCGAGGGACACTGAAGCTTTCTTT.

The genes are TRBV7-3 and TRBJ2-3; no clear D. The V gene lost 3 bases and the J gene lost 4 bases, with 8 bases spanning the gap. Germline values: CDR1 SGHTA, CDR2 FQGTGA. The CDR3 is 13 amino acids. The CDR3 here is CASSLGNADTQYF. The CDR3, as DNA: TGTGCCAGCAGCTTGGGCAATGCAGATACGCAGTATTTT.

This chain joins TRBV30 and TRBJ2-2; 9 bases align to TRBD2. In germline, CDR1 is GTSNPN, CDR2 SVGIG (reference sequence). The CDR3 covers 19 residues. V trimming: 1 base; J trimming: 0 bases; junction bases outside the gene matches: 12. CDR3 sequence reads: CAWSAQGGTSGSNTGELFF. Here the CDR3 DNA reads TGTGCCTGGAGTGCCCAAGGGGGTACTAGCGGGTCGAACACCGGGGAGCTGTTTTTT. The variable domain in full, with the rest retrieved from reference TRBV30 and TRBJ2-2, is SQTIHQWPATLVQPVGSPLSLECTVEGTSNPNLYWYRQAAGRGLQLLFYSVGIGQISSEVPQNLSASRPQDRQFILSSKKLLLSDSGFYLCAWSAQGGTSGSNTGELFFGEGSRLTVL.

The rearrangement uses TRBV7-8 and TRBJ1-2, with D unresolved. The germline V and J ends were trimmed by 2 bases and 5 bases, with 15 bases remaining between them. The CDR3 has 15 amino acids. Germline assignment: CDR1 SGHVS and CDR2 FQNEAQ. This chain's CDR3 is CASSLTPGDRYGYTF. The CDR3 DNA reads as TGTGCCAGCAGCTTAACACCGGGAGACCGGTATGGCTACACCTTC.

The chain joins TRBV18 to TRBJ1-1; 10 bases map to TRBD1. V lost 5 bases to trimming and J lost 0 bases; unmatched junction nucleotides: 6. Looked up from germline, CDR1 is KGHSH and CDR2 is LQKENI. CDR3 length: 16 residues. The CDR3 coding sequence is TGTGCCAGCTCATGGACAGGGGGGGGGATGAACACTGAAGCTTTCTTT. This encodes CASSWTGGGMNTEAFF.